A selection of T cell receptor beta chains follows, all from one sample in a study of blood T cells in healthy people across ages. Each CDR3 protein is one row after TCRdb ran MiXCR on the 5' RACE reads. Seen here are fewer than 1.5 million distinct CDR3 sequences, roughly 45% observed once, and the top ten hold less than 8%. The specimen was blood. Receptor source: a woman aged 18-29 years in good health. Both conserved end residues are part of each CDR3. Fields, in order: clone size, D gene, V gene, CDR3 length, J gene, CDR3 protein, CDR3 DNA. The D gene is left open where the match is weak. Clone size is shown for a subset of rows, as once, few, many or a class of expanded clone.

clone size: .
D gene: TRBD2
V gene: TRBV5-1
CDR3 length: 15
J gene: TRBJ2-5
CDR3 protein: CASSESSGRKETQYF
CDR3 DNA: TGCGCCAGCAGCGAGAGTAGCGGGAGGAAAGAGACCCAGTACTTC

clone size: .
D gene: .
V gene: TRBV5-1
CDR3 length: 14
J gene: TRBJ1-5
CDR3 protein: CASSQDTGLQPRHF
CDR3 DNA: TGCGCCAGCAGCCAGGACACCGGCTTGCAGCCCCGGCATTTT

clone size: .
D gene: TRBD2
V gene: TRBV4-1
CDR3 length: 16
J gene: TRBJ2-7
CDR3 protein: CASSRTSGGARNEQYF
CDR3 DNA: TGCGCCAGCAGTCGGACTAGCGGGGGGGCCAGGAATGAGCAGTACTTC

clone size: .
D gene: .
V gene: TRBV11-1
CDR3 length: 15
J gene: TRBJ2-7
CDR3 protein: CASSLGLRETYEQYF
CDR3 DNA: TGTGCCAGCAGCCTAGGCCTGAGGGAAACCTACGAGCAGTACTTC

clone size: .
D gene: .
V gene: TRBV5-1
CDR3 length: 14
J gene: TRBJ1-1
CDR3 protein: CASSLASPNTEAFF
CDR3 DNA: TGCGCCAGCAGCTTGGCTTCTCCGAACACTGAAGCTTTCTTT

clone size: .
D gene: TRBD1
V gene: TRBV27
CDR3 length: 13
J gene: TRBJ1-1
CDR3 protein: CASSDRGSTEAFF
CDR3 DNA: TGTGCCAGCAGTGACAGGGGATCCACTGAAGCTTTCTTT

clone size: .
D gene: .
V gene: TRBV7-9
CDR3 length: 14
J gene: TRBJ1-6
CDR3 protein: CASTDRQLNSPLYF
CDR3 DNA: TGTGCCAGCACGGATCGACAGCTTAATTCACCCCTCTACTTT

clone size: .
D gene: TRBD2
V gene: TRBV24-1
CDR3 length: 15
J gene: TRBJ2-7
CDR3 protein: CATSSGRAPYNEQYF
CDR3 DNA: TGTGCCACTAGTAGCGGGAGGGCCCCCTACAATGAGCAGTACTTC

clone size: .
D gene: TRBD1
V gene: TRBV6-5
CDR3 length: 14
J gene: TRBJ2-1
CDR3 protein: CASSPGQGGNEQFF
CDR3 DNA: TGTGCCAGCAGCCCGGGACAGGGAGGAAATGAGCAGTTCTTC

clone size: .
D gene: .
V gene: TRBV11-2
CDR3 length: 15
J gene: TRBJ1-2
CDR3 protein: CASSSWDTFNYGYTF
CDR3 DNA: TGTGCCAGCAGCTCCTGGGACACCTTTAACTATGGCTACACCTTC

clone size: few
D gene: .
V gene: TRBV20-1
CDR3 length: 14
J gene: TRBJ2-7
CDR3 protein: CSARDALRVGEQYF
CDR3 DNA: TGCAGTGCTAGAGATGCCCTCAGGGTCGGAGAGCAGTACTTC

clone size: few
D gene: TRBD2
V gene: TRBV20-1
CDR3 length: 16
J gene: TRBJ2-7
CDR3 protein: CSARDRASGGIYEQYF
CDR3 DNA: TGCAGTGCTAGAGATCGGGCTAGCGGGGGGATCTACGAGCAGTACTTC

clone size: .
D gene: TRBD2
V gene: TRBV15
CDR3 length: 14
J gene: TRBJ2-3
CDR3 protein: CATETSGRADTQYF
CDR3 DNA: TGTGCCACCGAGACTAGCGGGAGGGCTGATACGCAGTATTTT

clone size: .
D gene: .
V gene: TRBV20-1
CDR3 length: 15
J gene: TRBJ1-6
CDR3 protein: CSARGQSSYNSPLHF
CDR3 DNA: TGCAGTGCTAGGGGGCAGTCCTCCTATAATTCACCCCTCCACTTT

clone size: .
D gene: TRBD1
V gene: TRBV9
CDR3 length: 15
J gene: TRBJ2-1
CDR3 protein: CASSKRDSTYNEQFF
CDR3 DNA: TGCGCCAGCAGCAAAAGGGACAGCACCTACAATGAGCAGTTCTTC

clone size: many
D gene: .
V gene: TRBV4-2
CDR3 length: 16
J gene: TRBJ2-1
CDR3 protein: CASSQDLTSTPGEQFF
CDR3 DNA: TGTGCCAGCAGCCAAGACCTGACTTCGACCCCTGGTGAGCAGTTCTTC

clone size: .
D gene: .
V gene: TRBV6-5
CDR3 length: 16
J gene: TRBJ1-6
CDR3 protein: CASSYSGVLYNSPLHF
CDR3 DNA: TGTGCCAGCAGTTACTCGGGGGTTCTCTATAATTCACCCCTCCACTTT

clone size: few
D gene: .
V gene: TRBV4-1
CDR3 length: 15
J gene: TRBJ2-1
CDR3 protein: CASSLRTADNNEQFF
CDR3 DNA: TGCGCCAGCAGCCTCAGGACAGCGGACAACAATGAGCAGTTCTTC

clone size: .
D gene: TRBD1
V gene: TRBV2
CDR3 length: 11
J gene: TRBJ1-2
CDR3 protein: CASDRDYGYTF
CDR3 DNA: TGTGCCAGTGACAGGGACTATGGCTACACCTTC

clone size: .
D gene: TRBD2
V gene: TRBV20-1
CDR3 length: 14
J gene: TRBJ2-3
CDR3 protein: CSASRLAGTDTQYF
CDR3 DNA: TGCAGTGCTAGCCGACTAGCGGGTACAGATACGCAGTATTTT

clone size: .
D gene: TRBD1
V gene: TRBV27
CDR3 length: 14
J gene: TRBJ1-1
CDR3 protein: CASSSDRGPGQAFF
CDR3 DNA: TGTGCCAGCAGTTCGGACAGGGGGCCGGGGCAAGCTTTCTTT

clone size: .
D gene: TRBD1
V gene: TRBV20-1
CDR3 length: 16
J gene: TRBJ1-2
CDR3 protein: CSARGQGAALLGGYTF
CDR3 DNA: TGCAGTGCTAGAGGACAGGGGGCTGCTTTATTGGGTGGCTACACCTTC

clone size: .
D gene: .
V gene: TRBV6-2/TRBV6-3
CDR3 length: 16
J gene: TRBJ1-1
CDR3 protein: CASSKPVGALNTEAFF
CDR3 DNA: TGTGCCAGCAGTAAACCAGTGGGCGCCTTGAACACTGAAGCTTTCTTT

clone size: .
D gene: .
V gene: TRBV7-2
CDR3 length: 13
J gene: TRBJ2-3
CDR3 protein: CASSPFPGDTQYF
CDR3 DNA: TGTGCCAGCAGCCCGTTCCCCGGGGATACGCAGTATTTT

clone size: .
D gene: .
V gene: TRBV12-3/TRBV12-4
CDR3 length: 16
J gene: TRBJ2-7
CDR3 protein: CASSFRGAGSSYEQYF
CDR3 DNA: TGTGCCAGCAGTTTCCGGGGTGCGGGAAGCTCCTACGAGCAGTACTTC

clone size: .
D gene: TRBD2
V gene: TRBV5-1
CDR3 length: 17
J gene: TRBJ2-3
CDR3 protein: CASSLAWGGFSTDTQYF
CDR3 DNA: TGCGCCAGCAGCTTGGCCTGGGGGGGATTTAGCACAGATACGCAGTATTTT

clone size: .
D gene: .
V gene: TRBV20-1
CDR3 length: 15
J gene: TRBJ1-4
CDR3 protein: CSARDSAGDNEKLFF
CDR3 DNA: TGCAGTGCTAGAGATTCCGCAGGGGATAATGAAAAACTGTTTTTT

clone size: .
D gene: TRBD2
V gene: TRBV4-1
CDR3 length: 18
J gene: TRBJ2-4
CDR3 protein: CASSRLAGGDLAKNIQYF
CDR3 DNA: TGCGCCAGCAGCCGTCTAGCGGGGGGGGACTTAGCCAAAAACATTCAGTACTTC

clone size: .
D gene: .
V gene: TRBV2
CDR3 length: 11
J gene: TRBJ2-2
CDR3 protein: CASKVAGELFF
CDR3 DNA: TGTGCCAGCAAAGTAGCCGGGGAGCTGTTTTTT

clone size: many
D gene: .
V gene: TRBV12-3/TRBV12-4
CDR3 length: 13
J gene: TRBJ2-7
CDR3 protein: CASSLLGFYEQYF
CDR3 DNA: TGTGCCAGCAGTTTACTCGGGTTTTACGAGCAGTACTTC

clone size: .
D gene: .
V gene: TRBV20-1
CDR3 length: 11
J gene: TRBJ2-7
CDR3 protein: CSASWLGEQYF
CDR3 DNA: TGCAGTGCTAGCTGGTTGGGCGAGCAGTACTTC

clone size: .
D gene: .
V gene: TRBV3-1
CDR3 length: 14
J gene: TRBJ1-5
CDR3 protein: CASSQDRGIQPQHF
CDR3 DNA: TGTGCCAGCAGCCAAGACAGGGGAATTCAGCCCCAGCATTTT

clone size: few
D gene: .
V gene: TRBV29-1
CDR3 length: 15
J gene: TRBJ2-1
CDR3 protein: CSVDDTGDTYNEQFF
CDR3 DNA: TGCAGCGTTGATGACACGGGGGATACCTACAATGAGCAGTTCTTC

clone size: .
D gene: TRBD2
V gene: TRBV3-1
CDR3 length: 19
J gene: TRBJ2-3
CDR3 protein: CASSQGEAWEGHGTDTQYF
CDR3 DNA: TGTGCCAGCAGCCAAGGAGAGGCGTGGGAGGGCCATGGCACAGATACGCAGTATTTT

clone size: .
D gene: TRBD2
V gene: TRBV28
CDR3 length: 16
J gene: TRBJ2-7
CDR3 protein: CASSTPTSGRHGEQYF
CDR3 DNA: TGTGCCAGCAGTACCCCGACTAGCGGGAGACATGGCGAGCAGTACTTC

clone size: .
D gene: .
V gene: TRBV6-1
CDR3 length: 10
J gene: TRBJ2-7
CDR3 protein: CASNRYEQYF
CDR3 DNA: TGTGCCAGCAATCGGTACGAGCAGTACTTC

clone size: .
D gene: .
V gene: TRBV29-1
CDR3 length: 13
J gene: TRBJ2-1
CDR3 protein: CSVEVYQVNEQFF
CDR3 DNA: TGCAGCGTTGAGGTTTATCAAGTAAATGAGCAGTTCTTC

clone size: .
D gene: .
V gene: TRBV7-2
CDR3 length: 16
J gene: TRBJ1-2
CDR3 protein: CASSLGTSLQGYGYTF
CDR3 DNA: TGTGCCAGCAGCCTAGGGACAAGCCTCCAGGGGTATGGCTACACCTTC

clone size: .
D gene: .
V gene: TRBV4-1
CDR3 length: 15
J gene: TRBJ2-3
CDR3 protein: CASRLGQPITDTQYF
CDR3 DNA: TGCGCCAGCAGGCTAGGACAGCCTATCACAGATACGCAGTATTTT